The T cell receptor (beta chain) described here comes from a study of T cells in Graves' hyperthyroidism and ophthalmopathy (dated by TCRdb to about 2019). Some background on the complete study: Peripheral blood samples were taken at initial diagnosis, before any treatment was given. For training and testing, the 100 or so patients in the discovery cohort were randomly divided in a 7:3 ratio. In over five Graves' hyperthyroidism patients, the study also compared T-cell repertoires from thyroid tissue with T-cell repertoires from blood. To identify distinguishing TCR V-J signatures, a discovery cohort of 90 to 100 patients was used, comprising fewer than 45 with Graves' ophthalmopathy and around 60 with stable Graves' hyperthyroidism. Prospective prediction of ophthalmopathy was tested in an independent validation cohort consisting of fewer than 20 hyperthyroidism patients and some 16 patients who later progressed to ophthalmopathy. Following sampling, methimazole starting at 30 mg daily was given to hyperthyroidism patients, and high-dose intravenous methylprednisolone was given to ophthalmopathy patients. According to the paper, TCR Vbeta CDR3 sequencing was carried out on some 130 peripheral blood samples, which came from some 41 ophthalmopathy, 80 or so hyperthyroidism and 17 progressor patients. What the work shows at the level of the full study, not this receptor alone: Most expanded thyroid clonotypes (frequency above 0.001) were also detected in blood, suggesting blood repertoires may reflect thyroid immune responses. In validation, the model predicted progression to ophthalmopathy a median of about 5.9 months before onset, with about 64% sensitivity and 72.22% specificity. A model built on a 13 V-J signature distinguished ophthalmopathy from stable hyperthyroidism, reaching 87.88% sensitivity and around 81% specificity in cross-validation and 80%/75% in testing. No statistical method was used to fix the sample size in advance, and group allocation was not hidden from the investigators.

Amplification of TCR beta CDR3 regions was carried out from RNA transcripts. The first round of RT-PCR for the TCR CDR3 was performed with the HTBI primer set and the Qiagen OneStep RT-PCR kit. Libraries were constructed in a second round of multiplex PCR, after which size selection and purification were performed. Sequencing of the libraries was done on an Illumina HiSeq2000 using paired-end 100 bp reads. On the authors' methods: SOAPnuke was used to process the raw data, throwing out any read that contained adapters or uncalled bases, had a mean Phred below 15, or lacked an exact constant-primer or identifier match. COPE v1.2.5 was used to merge the high-quality paired reads, and each unique nucleotide sequence was defined as a clonotype. MiTCR v1.1 was used to align the clonotypes against IMGT TRBV, TRBD and TRBJ reference segments. The analysis was restricted to V-J combinations with a frequency above 0.0001, which together covered 99.2% of the repertoires. A TCS score was defined as the ratio between F50 (clonal expansion) and ExV (chaos), using BLOSUM62-based TCRdist between CDR3 peptides within each V-J. Welch's t-statistics and random forest reduced roughly 500 V-J features to fewer than 15, which were used in a naive Bayes classifier (R e1071). The raw public reads went through TCRdb reprocessing: fastp at Q25, MiXCR clone calling, in-frame beta chains kept. Records with the same CDR3 protein are collapsed into one entry carrying the most frequent genes and DNA. The V and J calls, along with clone size, are taken from TCRdb and not from the paper's own processing. The sample yields under 300,000 distinct CDR3 sequences; more than 14% were counted once. The ten most abundant clones make up 10% to 15% of the sample.

Hyperthyroidism patients were newly diagnosed, with disease duration under 2 months, and aged 18 to 65 years. Any patient with an uncontrolled infection, another autoimmune disease, pregnancy or lactation was excluded. Clinical symptoms, serum thyroxine and TRAb, thyroid ultrasound, and orbital computed tomography formed the basis for the diagnoses. For progressor patients, blood was drawn at the first diagnosis of hyperthyroidism, before any ophthalmopathy symptoms had appeared. Ficoll-Paque density gradient centrifugation was used to isolate PBMCs from 8.5 to 10 ml of fresh peripheral blood. Progressor patients were defined as those initially diagnosed with Graves' hyperthyroidism in whom ophthalmopathy developed during follow-up. Total RNA was extracted with Trizol reagent, and quality was checked on an Agilent 2100 Bioanalyzer. This clonotype was observed a handful of times. Its specific antigen is unknown. Within one base of it there is no much larger clone, and no base qualities were kept.

Looking up the germline V gene yields CDR1 MNHNS and CDR2 SASEGT. The CDR3 holds 15 amino acids from the cysteine to the phenylalanine. The retained sequence is limited to the CDR3, 45 bases, with the frame set at the first base. The trim is 6 bases for V and 3 bases for J, with a gap of 15 bases between the germline ends. The V gene is TRBV6-1 and the J gene is TRBJ2-1; a weak D assignment points to TRBD1 (6 bases agree). This TCR came from a middle-aged woman with Graves' hyperthyroidism that later progressed to Graves' ophthalmopathy. Sequencing input: blood. The sequenced DNA is TGTGCCAGCAGAACCAGGGGAAGGAACTACAATGAGCAGTTCTTC. Its amino acids are CASRTRGRNYNEQFF.